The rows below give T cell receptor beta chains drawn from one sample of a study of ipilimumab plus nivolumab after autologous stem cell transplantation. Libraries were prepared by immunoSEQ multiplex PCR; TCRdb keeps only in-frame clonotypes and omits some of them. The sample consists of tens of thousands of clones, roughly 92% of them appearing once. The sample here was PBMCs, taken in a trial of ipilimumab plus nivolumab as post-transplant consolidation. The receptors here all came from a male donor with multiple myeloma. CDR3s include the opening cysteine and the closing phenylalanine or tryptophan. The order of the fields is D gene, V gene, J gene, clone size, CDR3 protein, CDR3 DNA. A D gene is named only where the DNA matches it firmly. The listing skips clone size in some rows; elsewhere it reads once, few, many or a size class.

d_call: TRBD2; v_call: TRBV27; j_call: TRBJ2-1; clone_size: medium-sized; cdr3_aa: CASSLSEAGGPSNEQFF; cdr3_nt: TGTGCCAGCAGTTTATCGGAAGCGGGAGGGCCGTCCAATGAGCAGTTCTTC
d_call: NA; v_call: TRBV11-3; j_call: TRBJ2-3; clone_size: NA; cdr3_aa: CASSQGPPTDTQYF; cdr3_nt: TGTGCCAGCAGCCAGGGACCTCCCACAGATACGCAGTATTTT
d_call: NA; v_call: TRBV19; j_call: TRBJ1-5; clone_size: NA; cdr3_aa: CASNPGTYSNQPQHF; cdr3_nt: TGTGCCAGTAATCCGGGGACGTATAGCAATCAGCCCCAGCATTTT
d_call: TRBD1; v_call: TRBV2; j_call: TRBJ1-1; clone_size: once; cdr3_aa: CASSKDRGGTEAFF; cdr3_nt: TGTGCCAGCAGCAAAGACAGGGGCGGGACTGAAGCTTTCTTT
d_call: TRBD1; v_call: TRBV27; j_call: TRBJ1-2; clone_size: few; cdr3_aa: CASSPRDRVNGYTF; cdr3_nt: TGTGCCAGCAGTCCCCGGGACAGGGTGAATGGCTACACCTTC
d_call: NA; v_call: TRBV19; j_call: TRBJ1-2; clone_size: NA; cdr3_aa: CASRDRNYGYTF; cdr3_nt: TGTGCCAGTAGGGACAGAAATTATGGCTACACCTTC
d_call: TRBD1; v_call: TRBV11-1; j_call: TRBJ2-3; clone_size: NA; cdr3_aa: CASSQTGSTDTQYF; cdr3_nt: TGTGCCAGCAGTCAGACAGGGAGCACAGATACGCAGTATTTT
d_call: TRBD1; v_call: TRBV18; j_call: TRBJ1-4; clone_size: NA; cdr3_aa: CASSQGTGTAEKLFF; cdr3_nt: TGTGCCAGCTCACAGGGGACAGGGACCGCCGAAAAACTGTTTTTT
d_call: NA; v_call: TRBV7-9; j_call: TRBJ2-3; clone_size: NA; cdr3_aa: CASSLAWEVGTDTQYF; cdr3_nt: TGTGCCAGCAGCTTAGCGTGGGAGGTTGGCACAGATACGCAGTATTTT
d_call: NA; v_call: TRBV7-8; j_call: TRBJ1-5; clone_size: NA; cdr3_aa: CASSLRASYSNQPQHF; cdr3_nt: TGTGCCAGCAGCTTGAGGGCTTCATATAGCAATCAGCCCCAGCATTTT
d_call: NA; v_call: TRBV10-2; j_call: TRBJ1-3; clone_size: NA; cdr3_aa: CASSEHGDGSGNTIYF; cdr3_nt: TGCGCCAGCAGTGAGCACGGGGATGGCTCTGGAAACACCATATATTTT
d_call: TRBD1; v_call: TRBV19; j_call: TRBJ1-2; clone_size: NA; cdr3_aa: CASSSDRVYGYTF; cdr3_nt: TGTGCCAGTAGTAGCGACAGGGTCTATGGCTACACCTTC
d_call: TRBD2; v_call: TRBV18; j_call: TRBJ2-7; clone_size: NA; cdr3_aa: CASSRTSGVYEQYF; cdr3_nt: TGTGCCAGCTCCCGGACTAGCGGGGTGTACGAGCAGTACTTC
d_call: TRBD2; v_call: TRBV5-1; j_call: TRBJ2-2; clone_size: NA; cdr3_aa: CASSSGLAGGLTGELFF; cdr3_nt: TGCGCCAGCAGCTCGGGACTAGCGGGGGGCCTCACCGGGGAGCTGTTTTTT
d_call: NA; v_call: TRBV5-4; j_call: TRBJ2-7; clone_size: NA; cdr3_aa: CASSLEALEEQYF; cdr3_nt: TGTGCCAGCAGCTTGGAGGCGCTTGAGGAGCAGTACTTC
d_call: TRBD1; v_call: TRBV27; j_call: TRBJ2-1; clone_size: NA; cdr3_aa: CASSFDRGRNNEQFF; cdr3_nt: TGTGCCAGCAGTTTCGACAGGGGGCGAAACAATGAGCAGTTCTTC
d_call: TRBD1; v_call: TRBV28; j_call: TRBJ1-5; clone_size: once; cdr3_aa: CASRTGNQPQHF; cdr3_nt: TGTGCCAGCAGGACAGGGAATCAGCCCCAGCATTTT
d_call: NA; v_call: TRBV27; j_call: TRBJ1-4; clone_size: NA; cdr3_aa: CASSWGRGEKLFF; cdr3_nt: TGTGCCAGCAGTTGGGGGAGAGGGGAAAAACTGTTTTTT
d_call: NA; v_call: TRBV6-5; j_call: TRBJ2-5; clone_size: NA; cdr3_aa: CASQLQGWETQYF; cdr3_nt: TGTGCCAGCCAACTTCAGGGGTGGGAGACCCAGTACTTC
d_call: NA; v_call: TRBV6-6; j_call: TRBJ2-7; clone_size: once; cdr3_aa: CASSYSKGRGDEQYF; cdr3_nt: TGTGCCAGCAGTTACTCTAAGGGCAGGGGCGACGAGCAGTACTTC
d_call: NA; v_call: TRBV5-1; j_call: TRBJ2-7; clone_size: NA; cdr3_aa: CASSVLGHEQYF; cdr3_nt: TGCGCCAGCAGCGTACTCGGCCACGAGCAGTACTTC
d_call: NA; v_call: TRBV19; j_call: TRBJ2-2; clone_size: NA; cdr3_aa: CASSIMGRRPGELFF; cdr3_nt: TGTGCCAGTAGTATCATGGGGCGTCGGCCCGGGGAGCTGTTTTTT
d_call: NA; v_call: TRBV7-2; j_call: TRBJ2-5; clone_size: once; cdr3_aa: CASSLALGETQYF; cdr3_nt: TGTGCCAGCAGCTTAGCGTTGGGAGAGACCCAGTACTTC
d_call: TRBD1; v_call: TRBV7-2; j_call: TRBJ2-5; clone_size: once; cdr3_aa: CASSLSPGTVFQETQYF; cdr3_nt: TGTGCCAGCAGCCTGTCTCCCGGGACAGTTTTTCAAGAGACCCAGTACTTC
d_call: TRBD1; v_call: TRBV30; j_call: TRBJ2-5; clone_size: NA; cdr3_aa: CAWSVVRGLGETQYF; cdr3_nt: TGTGCCTGGAGTGTAGTGAGGGGGCTGGGCGAGACCCAGTACTTC
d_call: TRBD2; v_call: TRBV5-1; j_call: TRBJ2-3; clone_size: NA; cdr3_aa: CASSTRTSGETDTQYF; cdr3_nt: TGCGCCAGCAGCACCCGGACTAGCGGGGAGACAGATACGCAGTATTTT
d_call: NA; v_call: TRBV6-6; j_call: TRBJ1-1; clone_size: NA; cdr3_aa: CASRRTGQMNTEAFF; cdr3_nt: TGTGCCAGCAGAAGAACGGGACAAATGAACACTGAAGCTTTCTTT
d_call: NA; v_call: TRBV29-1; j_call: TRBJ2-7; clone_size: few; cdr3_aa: CSVAGNSYEQYF; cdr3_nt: TGCAGCGTTGCCGGGAACTCCTACGAGCAGTACTTC
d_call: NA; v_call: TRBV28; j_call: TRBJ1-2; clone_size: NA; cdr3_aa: CASSLGGGPYGYTF; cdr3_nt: TGTGCCAGCAGTTTAGGTGGGGGCCCCTATGGCTACACCTTC
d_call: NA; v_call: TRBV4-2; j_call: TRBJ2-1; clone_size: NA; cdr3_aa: CASSQQTTRRAYNEQFF; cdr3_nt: TGTGCCAGCAGCCAACAGACCACTAGGAGAGCCTACAATGAGCAGTTCTTC
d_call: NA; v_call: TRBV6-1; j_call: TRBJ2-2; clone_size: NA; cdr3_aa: CASSETTGELFF; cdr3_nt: TGTGCCAGCAGTGAGACCACCGGGGAGCTGTTTTTT
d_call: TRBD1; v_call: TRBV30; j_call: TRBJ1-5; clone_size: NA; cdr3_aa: CAWSGDSGNQPQHF; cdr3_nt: TGTGCCTGGAGTGGGGACAGCGGCAATCAGCCCCAGCATTTT
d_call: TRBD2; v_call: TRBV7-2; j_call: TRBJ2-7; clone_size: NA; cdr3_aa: CASSLAPGTSGSGEQYF; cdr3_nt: TGTGCCAGCAGCTTAGCCCCCGGGACTAGCGGGAGTGGGGAGCAGTACTTC
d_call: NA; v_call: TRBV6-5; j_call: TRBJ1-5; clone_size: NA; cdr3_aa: CASSWDIGQPQHF; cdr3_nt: TGTGCCAGCAGCTGGGACATTGGTCAGCCCCAGCATTTT
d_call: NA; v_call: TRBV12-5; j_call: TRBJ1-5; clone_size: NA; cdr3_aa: CASGLYVTGNQPQHF; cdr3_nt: TGTGCTAGTGGTTTATACGTCACCGGCAATCAGCCCCAGCATTTT
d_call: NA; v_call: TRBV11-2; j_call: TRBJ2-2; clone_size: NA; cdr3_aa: CASSRLNTGELFF; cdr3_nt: TGTGCCAGCAGCCGACTTAACACCGGGGAGCTGTTTTTT
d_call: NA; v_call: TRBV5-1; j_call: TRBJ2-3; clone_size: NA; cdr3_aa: CASRGPGNTDTQYF; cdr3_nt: TGCGCCAGCAGGGGGCCGGGGAACACAGATACGCAGTATTTT
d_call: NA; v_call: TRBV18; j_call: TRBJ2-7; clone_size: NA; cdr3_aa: CASSPPSAGSYEQYF; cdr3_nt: TGTGCCAGCTCACCACCGTCGGCAGGCTCCTACGAGCAGTACTTC
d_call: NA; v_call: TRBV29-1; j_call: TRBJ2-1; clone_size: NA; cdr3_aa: CSVVNPIIDGVSSYNEQFF; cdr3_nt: TGCAGCGTTGTTAATCCCATAATTGACGGGGTTAGCTCCTACAATGAGCAGTTCTTC
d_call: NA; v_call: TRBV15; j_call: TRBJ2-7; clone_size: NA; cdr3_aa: CATSRDLGGAEYEQYF; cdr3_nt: TGTGCCACCAGCAGAGATCTTGGCGGAGCAGAGTACGAGCAGTACTTC
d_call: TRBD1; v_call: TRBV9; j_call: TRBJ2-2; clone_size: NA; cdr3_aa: CASSYGQGVPGELFF; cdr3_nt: TGTGCCAGCAGTTATGGACAGGGGGTACCCGGGGAGCTGTTTTTT
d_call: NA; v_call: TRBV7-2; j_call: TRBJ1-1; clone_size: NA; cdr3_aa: CASSLASRNTEAFF; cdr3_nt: TGTGCCAGCAGCTTAGCGTCGAGGAACACTGAAGCTTTCTTT
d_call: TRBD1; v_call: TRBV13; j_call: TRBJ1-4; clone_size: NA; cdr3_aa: CASSLGDRGPATNEKLFF; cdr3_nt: TGTGCCAGCAGCTTAGGCGACAGGGGGCCTGCAACTAATGAAAAACTGTTTTTT
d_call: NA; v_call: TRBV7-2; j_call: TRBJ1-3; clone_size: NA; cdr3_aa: CASSLGPGGGSGNTIYF; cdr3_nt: TGTGCCAGCAGCTTAGGGCCGGGAGGCGGCTCTGGAAACACCATATATTTT
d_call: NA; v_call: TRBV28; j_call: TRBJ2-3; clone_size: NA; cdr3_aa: CASSRRITDTQYF; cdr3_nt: TGTGCCAGCAGTAGGCGAATCACAGATACGCAGTATTTT
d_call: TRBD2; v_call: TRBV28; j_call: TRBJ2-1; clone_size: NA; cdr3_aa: CASSGPGLAGGSVGKQFF; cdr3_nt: TGTGCCAGCAGTGGCCCGGGACTAGCGGGAGGATCTGTGGGGAAGCAGTTCTTC
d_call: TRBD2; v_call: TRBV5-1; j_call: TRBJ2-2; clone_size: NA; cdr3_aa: CASSSRTTSGGHTGELFF; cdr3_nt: TGCGCCAGCAGCTCCCGAACCACTAGCGGGGGCCATACCGGGGAGCTGTTTTTT
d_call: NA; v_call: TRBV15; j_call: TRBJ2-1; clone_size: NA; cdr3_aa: CATSGQTEDEQFF; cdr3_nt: TGTGCCACCAGCGGCCAGACGGAAGATGAGCAGTTCTTC